These T cell receptor beta chains were read from a single sample in a study of CD8+ T cells in alopecia areata. Sequencing was performed with immunoSEQ multiplex PCR; in TCRdb, only in-frame clones are kept and a portion is missing. Altogether 100,000 to 150,000 clones are present, roughly three fifths being singletons, with the ten largest covering 3.5% to 5%. The starting material was CD4+ T cells sorted from blood, obtained at week 0. These receptors all come from a human donor with alopecia areata. Both conserved end residues are part of each CDR3.

TRBJ2-3 13 TRBV7-2 CASSATGTDTQYF
TRBJ2-7 13 TRBV29-1 CSAVQANGYEQYF
TRBJ1-5 15 TRBV6-6 CASSYASASNQPQHF
TRBJ2-3 13 TRBV2 CATRAGRTDTQYF
TRBJ1-5 16 TRBV19 CASSLRDNLLNQPQHF
TRBJ2-5 14 TRBV5-1 CASSLTITQETQYF
TRBJ2-1 18 TRBV4-1 CASSQDLGTGSFYNEQFF
TRBJ2-4 16 TRBV30 CAWRGQGGGGKNIQYF
TRBJ2-3 16 TRBV11-2 CASSPGTSGEVRTQYF
TRBJ2-2 14 TRBV4-3 CASSQALTAPELFF
TRBJ1-2 15 TRBV18 CASSPPPANGYGYTF
TRBJ1-5 13 TRBV2 CASSQGANQPQHF
TRBJ1-2 13 TRBV10-2 CASRPREAYGYTF
TRBJ2-6 16 TRBV27 CASSSHLKSGANVLTF
TRBJ1-1 11 TRBV28 CASSLDPRTFF
TRBJ1-3 13 TRBV28 CASRSIVGNTIYF
TRBJ2-3 16 TRBV5-1 CASSLTGYPNTDTQYF
TRBJ2-2 19 TRBV9 CASSRGQAGLRKNTGELFF
TRBJ1-1 15 TRBV7-9 CASSVKQGVYTEAFF
TRBJ2-3 16 TRBV7-3 CASSPRLAGPTDTQYF
TRBJ1-5 13 TRBV5-6 CASSSRFAGSQHF
TRBJ1-2 13 TRBV5-1 CASSPQGSHGYTF
TRBJ2-5 13 TRBV2 CASSLNKQETQYF